The 20 T cell receptor beta chains in this list originate from one sample, sequenced in a study of early T cells in non-severe SARS-CoV-2 infection. From the 5' RACE reads, TCRdb called clonotypes with MiXCR, one entry per CDR3 protein. The table includes more than 60,000 distinct CDR3 sequences, less than 15% detected once. The sample taken for sequencing was whole blood. These receptors originate from an adult who was a healthcare worker with PCR-confirmed SARS-CoV-2 infection or an uninfected control (not recorded which).

This clonotype turned up a few times. The chain carries TRBV9 and TRBJ1-1; D not resolved. The CDR3 runs to 14 residues. V was trimmed by 4 bases and J by 4 bases, leaving 14 bases between them. Germline CDR1 reads SGDLS; CDR2 reads YYNGEE. CDR3 protein: CASSTGRTVTEAFF. As DNA, the CDR3 is TGTGCCAGCAGCACCGGCAGGACGGTCACTGAAGCTTTCTTT.

V gene TRBV4-1 combines with J gene TRBJ2-7; TRBD1 matches 9 bases. CDR1 and CDR2 (germline): MGHRA, YSYEKL. V was clipped by 5 bases and J by 2 bases; unmatched bases: 13. The CDR3 totals 17 residues. The CDR3 region has the DNA TGCGCCAGCAGCTACCGGGACAGGGACGAGTTCGCCTACGAGCAGTACTTC. Amino acid sequence: CASSYRDRDEFAYEQYF.

This chain uses TRBV20-1 with TRBJ1-2; no clear D. Germline CDR1 and CDR2: DFQATT and SNEGSKA (reference sequence). Trimming left V 6 bases short and J 13 bases short, with 18 bases between. The CDR3 has 11 residues. CDR3 coding DNA: TGCAGTGCCCCCTCCGGGCCCGGAATCACCTTC. The encoded protein is CSAPSGPGITF.

The sample holds a few counts of this clonotype. The chain uses TRBV18 and TRBJ2-7; D not certain. CDR1 and CDR2 (germline): KGHSH, LQKENI. The V gene lost 3 bases and the J gene lost 4 bases, with 10 bases spanning the gap. This CDR3 comprises 13 residues. CDR3 protein: CASSPSFAYEQYF. Written as DNA, the CDR3 is TGTGCCAGCTCACCCTCTTTCGCTTACGAGCAGTACTTC.

This clonotype was observed a few times. V usage is TRBV5-6 and J usage is TRBJ1-6; maybe TRBD1 (6 bases). The CDR3 length is 15 residues. Germline lookup yields CDR1 SGHDT and CDR2 YYEEEE. V was trimmed by 1 base and J by 8 bases, leaving 13 bases between them. The CDR3 loop is CASSLTGLSDSPLHF. CDR3 DNA sequence: TGTGCCAGCAGCTTGACAGGGTTATCTGATTCACCCCTCCACTTT.

This clonotype appeared a few times. The J gene is TRBJ2-7, the V gene TRBV5-1, with 8 bases that match TRBD1. Trimming cost V 0 bases and J 6 bases; bases outside gene matches: 5. Germline loops: CDR1 SGHRS, CDR2 YFSETQ. The CDR3 contains 14 residues. The CDR3 spells CASSLVSGGGEQYF. The DNA of the CDR3 is TGCGCCAGCAGCTTGGTTTCAGGGGGCGGCGAGCAGTACTTC.

This clonotype appeared many times. V gene TRBV24-1 combines with J gene TRBJ1-5; TRBD1 agrees at 9 bases. The trim removed 2 bases at V and 4 bases at J, leaving 2 bases unmatched. The CDR3 length is 15 residues. The germline CDR1 and CDR2 sequences are KGHDR and SFDVKD. The DNA of the CDR3 is TGTGCCACCAGTGATTCGACAGGGGGGAATCAGCCCCAGCATTTT. Protein product: CATSDSTGGNQPQHF.

At least ten counts were recorded for this clonotype. The chain combines TRBV11-2 with TRBJ2-1, with 14 bases identical to TRBD2. Losses at the gene ends were 4 bases for V and 10 bases for J; bases not matched to a gene: 12. CDR1 is SGHAT, CDR2 FQNNGV, per germline. The CDR3 contains 17 residues. The CDR3 here is CASSSPGLAGVAGEQFF. DNA for the CDR3: TGTGCCAGCAGCTCCCCGGGACTAGCGGGAGTGGCAGGGGAGCAGTTCTTC.

Many counts were recorded for this clonotype. The J gene is TRBJ1-4, the V gene TRBV27, with D maybe TRBD1 (5 bases). The CDR3 runs 13 residues. Trimming took 8 bases from V and 4 from J, leaving 11 bases between them. Germline V gene data show CDR1 as MNHEY and CDR2 as SMNVEV (reference sequence). CDR3 in amino acids: CASGGGYNEKLFF. CDR3 in DNA: TGTGCCAGCGGGGGGGGTTATAATGAAAAACTGTTTTTT.

This CDR3 reads CASSHAGLAGVETQYF. The CDR3 bases are TGCGCCAGCAGCCACGCGGGCCTAGCGGGAGTCGAGACCCAGTACTTC. The chain has TRBV4-1 and TRBJ2-5; 10 bases are shared with TRBD2. From germline, CDR1 is MGHRA and CDR2 YSYEKL. V was pared by 3 bases and J by 5 bases, with 9 bases of the junction left unmatched. CDR3 length: 16 amino acids.

In this sample, this clonotype turned up many times. V and J are TRBV4-1 and TRBJ1-2; TRBD1 matches at 8 bases. The CDR3 is made up of 17 amino acids. The V and J ends lost 1 base and 0 bases, in that order; junction bases with no gene match: 7. Germline CDR1 is MGHRA and CDR2 is YSYEKL. The CDR3 loop is CASSQVGKTGANYGYTF. CDR3 bases: TGCGCCAGCAGCCAAGTGGGGAAGACAGGGGCTAACTATGGCTACACCTTC.

This clonotype was seen only a few times. The chain uses TRBV11-2 and TRBJ2-3; D possibly corresponds to TRBD1 (6 bases). CDR1 is SGHAT, CDR2 FQNNGV, per germline. CDR3 length: 15 amino acids. V lost 1 base, J lost 0 bases, and 8 bases lay in between. The CDR3 is CASSLVGHSTDTQYF. CDR3 sequence (DNA): TGTGCCAGCAGCTTAGTGGGACATAGCACAGATACGCAGTATTTT.

This clonotype was counted between two and nine times. The CDR3 DNA reads as TGTGCCAGCAGCCGCCTGACGGGGGCGAATGAAGCTTTCTTT. Translated, it gives CASSRLTGANEAFF. The V gene is TRBV3-1, the J gene TRBJ1-1, with D perhaps TRBD1 (6 bases). CDR3 length: 14 amino acids. CDR1 LGHDT and CDR2 YNNKEL come from the germline V gene (reference sequence). The V and J ends lost 4 bases and 7 bases respectively, with 16 bases between them.

There are many counts of this clonotype. The rearrangement links TRBV30 to TRBJ2-2; D could derive from TRBD1 or TRBD2 (5 bases each). The germline gives CDR1 GTSNPN, CDR2 SVGIG (reference sequence). V lost 0 bases, J lost 4 bases, and 6 bases lay in between. This CDR3 is built from 13 residues. The CDR3 DNA follows: TGTGCCTGGAGTGTCGGGGCCACCGGGGAGCTGTTTTTT. It encodes CAWSVGATGELFF.

The chain recombines TRBV5-1 with TRBJ2-5; 11 bases are shared with TRBD2. There are 18 residues in the CDR3. V lost 0 bases to trimming and J lost 5 bases; unmatched junction nucleotides: 12. Germline CDR1 reads SGHRS; CDR2 reads YFSETQ. CDR3 region: CASSLGLAGGPTGETQYF. CDR3 nucleotides: TGCGCCAGCAGCTTGGGGCTAGCGGGAGGCCCGACCGGGGAGACCCAGTACTTC. Drawing the rest from reference TRBV5-1 and TRBJ2-5, the complete variable domain is KAGVTQTPRYLIKTRGQQVTLSCSPISGHRSVSWYQQTPGQGLQFLFEYFSETQRNKGNFPGRFSGRQFSNSRSEMNVSTLELGDSALYLCASSLGLAGGPTGETQYFGPGTRLLVL.

Remarks on this clonotype: One end of the junction varies from germline; a read error may be responsible. J is TRBJ2-3 and V is TRBV20-1, with D uncertain. The CDR3 is 15 residues long. Germline loops: CDR1 DFQATT, CDR2 SNEGSKA (reference sequence). CDR3 sequence (DNA): TGCAGTGCTGGAGACGCATTGACCCCGGTCGATACGCAGTATTTT. As protein: CSAGDALTPVDTQYF.

The V call is TRBV29-1, the J call TRBJ2-7; D is unclear. The CDR3 totals 12 residues. V dropped 3 bases and J dropped 6 bases, with 12 bases sitting between them. Germline CDR1 and CDR2: SQVTM and ANQGSEA. The CDR3 region is CSVELSPVEQYF. The CDR3 nucleotides read TGCAGCGTTGAGCTCTCCCCGGTCGAGCAGTACTTC.

The chain employs TRBV5-1 and TRBJ1-1; the match to TRBD1 covers 8 bases. Trimming removed 0 bases from V and 1 base from J; junction bases left unmatched: 2. In germline, CDR1 is SGHRS, CDR2 YFSETQ. There are 15 residues in the CDR3. The CDR3 spells CASSLEGQGNTEAFF. The CDR3 nucleotides are TGCGCCAGCAGCTTGGAAGGACAGGGGAACACTGAAGCTTTCTTT.

This clonotype was recorded at least ten times. The chain has TRBV9 and TRBJ2-1, with TRBD2 identical over 9 bases. The V gene end was trimmed by 4 bases and the J gene end by 0 bases; junction bases not matched to a gene: 5. CDR3 length: 16 residues. The germline gives CDR1 SGDLS, CDR2 YYNGEE. CDR3 bases: TGTGCCAGCAGCTTATATAGCGGGAGCTCCTACAATGAGCAGTTCTTC. It is translated as CASSLYSGSSYNEQFF.

This clonotype was seen more than once but under ten times. The genes are TRBV6-6 and TRBJ1-5; D unresolved. Germline-derived CDR1 and CDR2 are MNHNY and SVGAGI (reference sequence). The V gene lost 5 bases and the J gene lost 13 bases, with 15 bases spanning the gap. The length of the CDR3 is 12 residues. CDR3 sequence: CASSRPPKTQHF. Written as DNA, the CDR3 is TGTGCCAGCAGTCGCCCGCCAAAAACTCAGCATTTT.